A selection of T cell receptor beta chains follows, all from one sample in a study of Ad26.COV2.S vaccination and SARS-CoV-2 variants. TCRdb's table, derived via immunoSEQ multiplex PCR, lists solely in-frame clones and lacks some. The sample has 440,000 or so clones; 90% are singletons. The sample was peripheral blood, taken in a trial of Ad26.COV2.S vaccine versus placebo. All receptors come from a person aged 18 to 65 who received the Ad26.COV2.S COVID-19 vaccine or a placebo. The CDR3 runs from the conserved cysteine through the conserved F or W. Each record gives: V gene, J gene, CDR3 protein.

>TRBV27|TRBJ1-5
CASSFRQGNQPQHF
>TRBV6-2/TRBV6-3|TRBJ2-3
CASSIPGTGVRTDTQYF
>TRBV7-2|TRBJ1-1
CASSKDRGTEAFF
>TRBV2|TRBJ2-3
CASSARGGTDTQYF
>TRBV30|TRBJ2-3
CAWGGASGIFTDTQYF
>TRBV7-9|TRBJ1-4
CASSLGQGENEKLFF
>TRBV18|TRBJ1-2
CASSPQTVQPYGYTF
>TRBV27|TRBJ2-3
CASSLSSGRGGTDTQYF
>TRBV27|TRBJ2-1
CASNIAGGLHNEQFF
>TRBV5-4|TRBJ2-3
CASRPGTSPDTQYF
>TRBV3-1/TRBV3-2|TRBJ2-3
CASGRDRGTDTQYF
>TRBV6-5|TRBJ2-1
CASRPLADSYNEQFF
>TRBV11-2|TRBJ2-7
CASSEPREGAYEQYF
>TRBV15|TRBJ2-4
CATSFETPFGDIQYF
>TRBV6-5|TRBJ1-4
CASSPRALNEKLFF
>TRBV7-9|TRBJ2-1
CASANPQGRDEQFF
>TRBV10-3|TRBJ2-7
CAISESGGRRPSYEQYF
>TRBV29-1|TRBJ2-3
CSVSSGDTQYF
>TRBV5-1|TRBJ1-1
CASSLRASSAEAFF
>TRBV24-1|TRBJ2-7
CATSDPSGPAYEQYF
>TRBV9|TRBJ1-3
CASSVVGGRGNTIYF
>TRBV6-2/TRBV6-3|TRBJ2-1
CASSPTWYNEQFF
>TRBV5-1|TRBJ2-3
CASSLREDRTDTQYF
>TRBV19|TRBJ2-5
CASSIGQVAETQYF